This is a list of T cell receptor beta chains from one sample in a study of blood T cell repertoires in COVID-19. The data were produced by immunoSEQ multiplex PCR, yet TCRdb's version contains in-frame clones alone and is incomplete. The sample records about 350,000 clones, 85% to 90% being singletons. The sample comprised peripheral blood. These receptors came from a woman aged 45-59 years with COVID-19, enrolled during active disease. CDR3s include the opening cysteine and the closing phenylalanine or tryptophan. Fields, in order: CDR3 DNA, CDR3 protein, clone size, V gene, D gene, J gene. A D gene is named only where the DNA matches it firmly. Clone size is not always given. Where it is, it says once, few, many or a class for expanded clones.

CDR3 DNA: TGTGCCAGCTCCCCGGCCACCCGGGATCAGCCCCAGCATTTT
CDR3 protein: CASSPATRDQPQHF
clone size: -
V gene: TRBV18
D gene: -
J gene: TRBJ1-5

CDR3 DNA: TGTGCCAGCAGCCAAGATTTGAACTCCTACACCGGGGAGCTGTTTTTT
CDR3 protein: CASSQDLNSYTGELFF
clone size: -
V gene: TRBV4-2
D gene: -
J gene: TRBJ2-2

CDR3 DNA: TGTGCCAGCAGCCCCGGACTAGCGGGTGGCCGGGAGCTGTTTTTT
CDR3 protein: CASSPGLAGGRELFF
clone size: -
V gene: TRBV5-6
D gene: TRBD2
J gene: TRBJ2-2

CDR3 DNA: TGTGCCAGCAGCCCTCGGACAGGGACAGCTTATGGCTACACCTTC
CDR3 protein: CASSPRTGTAYGYTF
clone size: -
V gene: TRBV9
D gene: TRBD1
J gene: TRBJ1-2

CDR3 DNA: TGCGCCAGCAGTCAGCCTCCGGGACTAGCGGCCTACGAGCAGTACTTC
CDR3 protein: CASSQPPGLAAYEQYF
clone size: -
V gene: TRBV23-1
D gene: TRBD2
J gene: TRBJ2-7

CDR3 DNA: TGTGCCAGCAGTTTAGAGGGGAGGGCTGAAGCTTTCTTT
CDR3 protein: CASSLEGRAEAFF
clone size: -
V gene: TRBV2
D gene: -
J gene: TRBJ1-1

CDR3 DNA: TGTGCCAGCAGCTTAAGGACAGCATACAATGAGCAGTTCTTC
CDR3 protein: CASSLRTAYNEQFF
clone size: once
V gene: TRBV11-3
D gene: -
J gene: TRBJ2-1

CDR3 DNA: TGTGCCAGCAGCACATATACCATGAACACTGAAGCTTTCTTT
CDR3 protein: CASSTYTMNTEAFF
clone size: -
V gene: TRBV7-2
D gene: -
J gene: TRBJ1-1

CDR3 DNA: TGTGCCAGCAGTGGTTCGGGACTAGCGGGAGGCGTCGGGGAGCTGTTTTTT
CDR3 protein: CASSGSGLAGGVGELFF
clone size: -
V gene: TRBV6-4
D gene: TRBD2
J gene: TRBJ2-2

CDR3 DNA: TGTGCCAGTAGTATGGTGGGGGCGAGAGTGGATCAGCCCCAGCATTTT
CDR3 protein: CASSMVGARVDQPQHF
clone size: -
V gene: TRBV19
D gene: -
J gene: TRBJ1-5

CDR3 DNA: TGTGCCAGTATGTCGACAGGGCGCATTGCTAATTCACCCCTCCACTTT
CDR3 protein: CASMSTGRIANSPLHF
clone size: -
V gene: TRBV19
D gene: TRBD1
J gene: TRBJ1-6

CDR3 DNA: TGTGCCAGCAGTGAAGCGGCCGCGGGAGTCTACAATGAGCAGTTCTTC
CDR3 protein: CASSEAAAGVYNEQFF
clone size: -
V gene: TRBV6-1
D gene: TRBD2
J gene: TRBJ2-1

CDR3 DNA: TGTGCCTGGAGTGCTCCGGTCGGGAGCGGGTTGACTAACATTCAGTACTTC
CDR3 protein: CAWSAPVGSGLTNIQYF
clone size: -
V gene: TRBV30
D gene: -
J gene: TRBJ2-4

CDR3 DNA: TGTGCCAGCAGCCGGGCGGGAGGGCCCGACGAGCAGTACTTC
CDR3 protein: CASSRAGGPDEQYF
clone size: -
V gene: TRBV7-9
D gene: TRBD2
J gene: TRBJ2-7

CDR3 DNA: TGTGCCACCAGTGATGCGACTAGCGGGGACCAGTTCTTC
CDR3 protein: CATSDATSGDQFF
clone size: -
V gene: TRBV24-1
D gene: TRBD2
J gene: TRBJ2-1

CDR3 DNA: TGCGCCAGCAGCTTGGGTGGGACAGGGACGGTGGCGGGAGCTTTCTTT
CDR3 protein: CASSLGGTGTVAGAFF
clone size: -
V gene: TRBV5-1
D gene: TRBD1
J gene: TRBJ1-1

CDR3 DNA: TGCAGCGTTCGTCCTGTAGGGGTGGGTTTAGGCTACACCTTC
CDR3 protein: CSVRPVGVGLGYTF
clone size: -
V gene: TRBV29-1
D gene: -
J gene: TRBJ1-2